The rows below give T cell receptor beta chains drawn from one sample of a study of T cell responses to AZD1222 COVID-19 vaccine. The data were produced by immunoSEQ multiplex PCR, yet TCRdb's version contains in-frame clones alone and is incomplete. The data show approximately 100,000 clones, roughly nine tenths seen once. The starting material was peripheral blood, obtained 28 days after the second AZD1222 dose. The receptor source for this set is an adult who received the AZD1222 COVID-19 vaccine. Both conserved end residues are part of each CDR3. The order of the fields is D gene, V gene, clone size, J gene, CDR3 protein, CDR3 DNA. The D gene is left open where the match is weak. For some rows the clone size is stated as once, few or many, or as a class when expanded; others skip it.

TRBD2	TRBV10-3	once	TRBJ2-3	CAIRAGVGDTQYF	TGTGCCATCAGGGCGGGAGTAGGAGATACGCAGTATTTT
.	TRBV5-1	.	TRBJ2-3	CASNSRDTDTQYF	TGCGCCAGCAACTCGCGCGACACAGATACGCAGTATTTT
TRBD2	TRBV19	.	TRBJ2-3	CASGASGSADTQYF	TGTGCCAGCGGTGCGAGCGGGAGCGCAGATACGCAGTATTTT
.	TRBV4-2	.	TRBJ1-2	CASSQDFGLGREGYTF	TGTGCCAGCAGCCAAGATTTCGGCCTAGGGAGAGAGGGCTACACCTTC
.	TRBV14	.	TRBJ1-2	CASSQNGFYGYTF	TGTGCCAGCAGCCAAAACGGGTTCTATGGCTACACCTTC
TRBD2	TRBV7-2	.	TRBJ2-7	CASSLYGTSGSSYEQYF	TGTGCCAGCAGCTTATACGGGACTAGCGGGAGCTCCTACGAGCAGTACTTC
.	TRBV3-1/TRBV3-2	.	TRBJ1-2	CASSPDLYGYTF	TGTGCCAGCAGCCCGGACCTCTATGGCTACACCTTC
.	TRBV6-5	.	TRBJ1-4	CASRDSGVTNEKLFF	TGTGCCAGCAGGGACTCAGGGGTCACTAATGAAAAACTGTTTTTT
.	TRBV10-3	.	TRBJ1-1	CAIRDPGQNTEAFF	TGTGCCATCAGGGATCCGGGGCAGAACACTGAAGCTTTCTTT
TRBD1	TRBV9	.	TRBJ1-2	CASSVAPGGIYGYTF	TGTGCCAGCAGCGTAGCGCCAGGGGGCATCTATGGCTACACCTTC
.	TRBV6-1	.	TRBJ1-2	CASSEVFGVSGYTF	TGTGCCAGCAGTGAAGTCTTTGGCGTCTCGGGCTACACCTTC
.	TRBV27	.	TRBJ2-7	CASRYRSPYEQYF	TGTGCCAGCAGGTACAGGTCACCCTACGAGCAGTACTTC
.	TRBV28	.	TRBJ1-2	CASSGVNYGYTF	TGTGCCAGCAGTGGGGTTAACTATGGCTACACCTTC
TRBD2	TRBV6-2/TRBV6-3	.	TRBJ2-5	CASSQRETVVQETQYF	TGTGCCAGCAGTCAGCGGGAGACGGTAGTACAAGAGACCCAGTACTTC
TRBD2	TRBV23-1	.	TRBJ2-7	CASSQSIGASGRAFFTYEQYF	TGCGCCAGCAGTCAATCGATCGGGGCTAGCGGGAGGGCCTTTTTTACTTACGAGCAGTACTTC
.	TRBV9	few	TRBJ2-7	CASSVEWFRGIGYEQYF	TGTGCCAGCAGCGTAGAGTGGTTCCGGGGTATAGGGTACGAGCAGTACTTC
TRBD1	TRBV9	.	TRBJ1-3	CASSVAPLGTGVSGNTIYF	TGTGCCAGCAGCGTAGCGCCCTTAGGGACAGGGGTCTCTGGAAACACCATATATTTT
TRBD2	TRBV7-8	.	TRBJ2-1	CASSARRGTSAQLAESNEQFF	TGTGCCAGCAGCGCCCGAAGGGGGACAAGTGCCCAACTAGCGGAGAGTAATGAGCAGTTCTTC
.	TRBV28	.	TRBJ1-5	CASRQSNQPQHF	TGTGCCAGCAGGCAAAGCAATCAGCCCCAGCATTTT
.	TRBV9	.	TRBJ2-3	CASSRGRTDTQYF	TGTGCCAGCTCAAGGGGACGCACAGATACGCAGTATTTT
TRBD2	TRBV25-1	.	TRBJ2-7	CASSGTSGSHYEQYF	TGTGCCAGCAGTGGTACTAGCGGGAGTCATTACGAGCAGTACTTC
.	TRBV4-2	.	TRBJ1-6	CASSPRDRFSYNSPLHF	TGTGCCAGCAGCCCCCGAGACAGATTCTCCTATAATTCACCCCTCCACTTT
.	TRBV9	.	TRBJ2-3	CASSVDLEEGDTDTQYF	TGTGCCAGCAGCGTAGATTTGGAGGAAGGGGACACAGATACGCAGTATTTT
TRBD2	TRBV7-7	few	TRBJ2-5	CASSSGTSGREEETQYF	TGTGCTAGCAGCTCCGGGACTAGCGGGAGGGAAGAAGAGACCCAGTACTTC
.	TRBV5-6	few	TRBJ1-1	CASSPGGNTEAFF	TGTGCCAGCAGCCCCGGTGGAAACACTGAAGCTTTCTTT
.	TRBV4-1	.	TRBJ2-5	CASSQDLRDGQETQYF	TGCGCCAGCAGCCAAGATCTTCGGGACGGACAAGAGACCCAGTACTTC
.	TRBV14	once	TRBJ2-1	CASSSVLGRETSYNEQFF	TGTGCCAGCAGCTCAGTCCTGGGCCGGGAGACCTCCTACAATGAGCAGTTCTTC
.	TRBV6-5	.	TRBJ2-7	CASSSEGFLTYEQYF	TGTGCCAGCAGTTCTGAGGGATTTTTGACCTACGAGCAGTACTTC
.	TRBV24-1	.	TRBJ2-7	CATSDPTGNYEQYF	TGTGCCACCAGTGATCCGACAGGTAACTACGAGCAGTACTTC
.	TRBV5-6	.	TRBJ1-6	CASSFGSSYNSPLHF	TGTGCCAGCAGCTTCGGCAGCTCCTATAATTCACCCCTCCACTTT
.	TRBV7-9	few	TRBJ1-1	CASSLVGRVAFF	TGTGCCAGCAGCTTAGTAGGGCGGGTAGCTTTCTTT
TRBD1	TRBV5-1	once	TRBJ2-1	CASSAGLTGHTYNEQFF	TGCGCCAGCAGCGCCGGACTGACAGGGCACACCTACAATGAGCAGTTCTTC
TRBD1	TRBV3-1/TRBV3-2	.	TRBJ1-2	CASSQTTLDRVDGYTF	TGTGCCAGCAGCCAAACCACTCTGGACAGGGTCGATGGCTACACCTTC
.	TRBV28	.	TRBJ2-7	CASSFPGTGTYEQYF	TGTGCCAGCAGTTTCCCCGGGACTGGGACCTACGAGCAGTACTTC
.	TRBV7-2	.	TRBJ1-3	CASSLAQGNTIYF	TGTGCCAGCAGCTTAGCACAGGGAAACACCATATATTTT
.	TRBV19	.	TRBJ1-5	CASSVHLGGPSNQPQHF	TGTGCCAGTAGTGTCCATCTTGGAGGCCCGAGCAATCAGCCCCAGCATTTT
TRBD2	TRBV4-2	.	TRBJ2-3	CASSPLGTTVVGDTQYF	TGTGCCAGCAGCCCTCTCGGGACTACCGTTGTGGGAGATACGCAGTATTTT
.	TRBV4-1	.	TRBJ2-3	CASSQVAGSTDTQYF	TGCGCCAGCAGCCAAGTGGCGGGAAGCACAGATACGCAGTATTTT
TRBD2	TRBV5-4	.	TRBJ2-7	CASSLTSGRATHEQYF	TGTGCCAGCAGCTTGACTAGCGGGAGGGCCACTCACGAGCAGTACTTC
TRBD2	TRBV15	.	TRBJ2-3	CATSRGTSGSTDTQYF	TGTGCCACCAGCAGAGGGACTAGCGGGAGTACAGATACGCAGTATTTT
TRBD1	TRBV13	.	TRBJ1-6	CASSRDSMNSPLHF	TGTGCCAGCAGCAGGGACAGCATGAATTCACCCCTCCACTTT
.	TRBV30	.	TRBJ1-6	CAWSIQGPLHF	TGTGCCTGGAGTATTCAGGGACCCCTCCACTTT
TRBD1	TRBV10-3	.	TRBJ2-7	CAISSGQGITYEQYF	TGTGCCATCAGTTCGGGACAGGGGATAACCTACGAGCAGTACTTC
.	TRBV19	.	TRBJ2-7	CASSITGGNEQYF	TGTGCCAGTAGTATCACAGGAGGTAACGAGCAGTACTTC
.	TRBV7-9	.	TRBJ1-4	CASSFREATNEKLFF	TGTGCCAGCAGCTTCAGGGAAGCAACTAATGAAAAACTGTTTTTT
.	TRBV29-1	.	TRBJ1-1	CSVVLGTEAFF	TGCAGCGTTGTTCTGGGGACTGAAGCTTTCTTT
.	TRBV10-3	.	TRBJ2-2	CAIRSDWETGELFF	TGTGCCATCAGATCCGACTGGGAAACCGGGGAGCTGTTTTTT
.	TRBV28	.	TRBJ1-2	CASSFFYGYTF	TGTGCCAGCAGTTTTTTCTATGGCTACACCTTC
.	TRBV19	.	TRBJ2-3	CASSAWSPTSTDTQYF	TGTGCCAGTAGTGCATGGAGCCCCACGAGCACAGATACGCAGTATTTT
.	TRBV6-5	.	TRBJ2-7	CASSYPRTGASYEQYF	TGTGCCAGCAGTTACCCACGGACGGGGGCCTCCTACGAGCAGTACTTC